The 22 T cell receptor beta chains in this list originate from one sample, sequenced in a study of cytomegalovirus exposure and HLA in healthy donors. 60 Vbeta and 13 Jbeta primers were used in PCR. The data were produced by immunoSEQ multiplex PCR, yet TCRdb's version contains in-frame clones alone and is incomplete. The sample shows 160,000 or so clones, about 80% of them seen only once. The sequenced sample consisted of PBMCs. The receptors were gathered from a woman between 45 and 60 years old in good health and CMV-seronegative.

This clone occurred once. This chain links TRBV5-1 with TRBJ2-5, with a possible D match to TRBD1 (5 bases). From germline, CDR1 is SGHRS and CDR2 YFSETQ. The CDR3 sequence is 13 residues long. The V end lost 3 bases, the J end lost 6 bases, and 12 bases lay between the germline ends. CDR3 DNA sequence: TGCGCCAGCAGCTCCCTGGCAGGGAAGACCCAGTACTTC. Residues: CASSSLAGKTQYF.

This rearrangement joins TRBV4-2 to TRBJ1-1; D is unclear. Trimming left V 0 bases short and J 0 bases short, with 8 bases between. Germline CDR1 and CDR2: LGHNA and YNFKEQ. The CDR3 is 15 residues long. Here the CDR3 reads CASSQEAGLNTEAFF. DNA of the CDR3: TGTGCCAGCAGCCAAGAGGCGGGTCTGAACACTGAAGCTTTCTTT.

The CDR3, as DNA: TGTGCCAGCAGCTTAGAGGGGAATTCACCCCTCCACTTT. Translating it yields CASSLEGNSPLHF. The V gene is TRBV7-9, the J gene TRBJ1-6, with D possibly being TRBD1 (5 bases). Germline-derived CDR1 and CDR2 are SEHNR and FQNEAQ (reference sequence). The CDR3 totals 13 residues. V was pared by 1 base and J by 7 bases, with 5 bases between.

In this sample, this clone turned up a few times. The chain joins TRBV5-4 to TRBJ1-2; TRBD1 is a possible D gene (6 bases). This CDR3 contains 14 residues. V was clipped by 2 bases and J by 7 bases, with 15 bases between them. The germline CDR1 and CDR2 sequences are SGHNT and YYREEE (reference sequence). The CDR3 nucleotides read TGTGCCAGCAGCTTTGGGGGCAGCGGGGGTGGCTACACCTTC. This encodes CASSFGGSGGGYTF.

The chain recombines TRBV7-9 with TRBJ2-1; the D is unclear. This CDR3 spans 14 amino acids. The V end was cut by 3 bases, the J end by 0 bases, with 6 bases between. Germline lookup yields CDR1 SEHNR and CDR2 FQNEAQ (reference sequence). The CDR3 DNA reads TGTGCCAGCAGCTTGGCCCACTCCTACAATGAGCAGTTCTTC. Its translation is CASSLAHSYNEQFF. The full variable domain, in which reference TRBV7-9 and TRBJ2-1 provide the parts outside the CDR3, is DTGVSQNPRHKITKRGQNVTFRCDPISEHNRLYWYRQTLGQGPEFLTYFQNEAQLEKSRLLSDRFSAERPKGSFSTLEIQRTEQGDSAMYLCASSLAHSYNEQFFGPGTRLTVL.

The rearrangement links TRBV6-1 to TRBJ2-3, with 9 bases that match TRBD2. The CDR3 loop spans 13 amino acids. With V trimmed by 10 bases and J by 5 bases, 7 bases remained unmatched. In germline, CDR1 is MNHNS, CDR2 SASEGT. The chain's CDR3 is CATAGGGVDTQYF. CDR3 coding DNA: TGTGCCACCGCGGGGGGGGGAGTAGATACGCAGTATTTT.

This clone was observed a few times. The chain couples TRBV7-8 to TRBJ1-1; 9 bases are shared with TRBD1. The CDR3 length is 16 residues. The germline gives CDR1 SGHVS, CDR2 FQNEAQ. V was pared by 4 bases and J by 5 bases, with 11 bases of the junction left unmatched. CDR3 coding DNA: TGTGCCAGCAGCTCCCCCCGGACAGGGGAGGGGACTGAAGCTTTCTTT. It is translated as CASSSPRTGEGTEAFF.

Written as DNA, the CDR3 is TGTGCCAGTAGTATAGGACTAGCGGGAGGGCCCCTTACATATGAGCAGTTCTTC. Amino acids: CASSIGLAGGPLTYEQFF. V is TRBV19 and J is TRBJ2-1; 14 bases match TRBD2. V lost 1 base to trimming and J lost 8 bases; unmatched junction nucleotides: 10. The CDR3 sequence is 18 residues long. Germline CDR1 is LNHDA and CDR2 is SQIVND (reference sequence). Supplemented by reference TRBV19 and TRBJ2-1, the full variable domain reads DGGITQSPKYLFRKEGQNVTLSCEQNLNHDAMYWYRQDPGQGLRLIYYSQIVNDFQKGDIAEGYSVSREKKESFPLTVTSAQKNPTAFYLCASSIGLAGGPLTYEQFFGPGTRLTVL.

This clone was observed a handful of times. The chain carries TRBV2 and TRBJ2-2; a possible D gene is TRBD1 (5 bases). The CDR3 loop spans 14 amino acids. Germline V gene data show CDR1 as SNHLY and CDR2 as FYNNEI. The germline V and J ends were trimmed by 6 bases and 1 base, with 9 bases remaining between them. The CDR3 loop reads CASRTVRNTGELFF. CDR3 DNA: TGTGCCAGCAGGACAGTCAGGAACACCGGGGAGCTGTTTTTT.

The gene calls are TRBV7-8 and TRBJ2-1, with 10 bases lining up with TRBD1. J lost 1 base, V lost 1 base, and 1 base had no gene match. The CDR3 loop spans 16 amino acids. The germline gives CDR1 SGHVS, CDR2 FQNEAQ. The CDR3 sequence is CASSLGDRGSYNEQFF. Here the CDR3 DNA reads TGTGCCAGCAGCTTAGGGGACAGGGGTTCCTACAATGAGCAGTTCTTC.

The table lists this clone with a count of one. The chain couples TRBV7-8 to TRBJ1-1; 7 nucleotides align to TRBD1. The germline V gene has CDR1 SGHVS and CDR2 FQNEAQ. The length of the CDR3 is 20 residues. J lost 1 base, V lost 1 base, and 18 bases had no gene match. The CDR3 DNA is TGTGCCAGCAGCTTAGTCGGCCCGAGACAGGGTTTTTTGCGGAACACTGAAGCTTTCTTT. Protein product: CASSLVGPRQGFLRNTEAFF. The full variable domain, its missing parts supplied by reference TRBV7-8 and TRBJ1-1, is GAGVSQSPRYKVAKRGQDVALRCDPISGHVSLFWYQQALGQGPEFLTYFQNEAQLDKSGLPSDRFFAERPEGSVSTLKIQRTQQEDSAVYLCASSLVGPRQGFLRNTEAFFGQGTRLTVV.

The gene calls are TRBV13 and TRBJ2-3; 13 bases match TRBD2. Germline-derived CDR1 and CDR2 are PRHDT and FYEKMQ (reference sequence). CDR3 length: 17 amino acids. Trimming removed 4 bases from V and 4 bases from J; junction bases left unmatched: 8. The CDR3 loop is CASSSRLAGGLADTQYF. In DNA form, the CDR3 reads TGTGCCAGCAGCTCAAGACTAGCGGGAGGCTTGGCAGATACGCAGTATTTT.

The CDR3 loop reads CASKAGSGEISYNEQFF. The CDR3 DNA reads as TGTGCCAGTAAAGCGGGTAGCGGGGAAATCTCCTACAATGAGCAGTTCTTC. This chain uses TRBV19 with TRBJ2-1, with 8 bases that match TRBD2. The V and J ends lost 7 bases and 0 bases, in that order; junction bases with no gene match: 11. Germline values: CDR1 LNHDA, CDR2 SQIVND (reference sequence). CDR3 length: 17 residues.

This clone was counted only a few times. J is TRBJ2-7 and V is TRBV7-9; D gene uncertain. The CDR3 extends over 15 amino acids. V was shortened by 2 bases and J by 0 bases, with 11 bases between the two germline ends. CDR1 is SEHNR, CDR2 FQNEAQ, per germline (reference sequence). The CDR3 reads CASSLSGRYSYEQYF. CDR3 DNA: TGTGCCAGCAGCTTATCTGGCAGGTACTCCTACGAGCAGTACTTC.

The CDR3 spells CASSTRDYLGYEQYF. The CDR3 nucleotides are TGTGCCAGCAGTACTCGGGACTACCTTGGGTACGAGCAGTACTTC. The gene calls are TRBV27 and TRBJ2-7, with TRBD2 identical over 7 bases. J was trimmed by 4 bases and V by 5 bases; bases with no gene match: 11. This CDR3 is 15 amino acids long. Germline values: CDR1 MNHEY, CDR2 SMNVEV (reference sequence).

The chain is built from TRBV5-5 and TRBJ2-7, with 9 bases fitting TRBD1. This CDR3 has 16 residues. Germline V CDR1 and CDR2: SGHKS, YYEKEE (reference sequence). V lost 5 bases and J lost 3; bases outside the gene matches: 12. The CDR3 region is CASSPAGGTGIYEQYF. The CDR3 DNA sequence: TGTGCCAGCAGTCCCGCCGGGGGGACAGGGATCTACGAGCAGTACTTC.

This clone appeared a single time. The J gene is TRBJ2-1, the V gene TRBV27; TRBD2 aligns across 12 bases. This CDR3 has 17 residues. Germline V CDR1 and CDR2: MNHEY, SMNVEV (reference sequence). The trim removed 2 bases at V and 4 bases at J, leaving 6 bases unmatched. CDR3 amino acids: CASSLLGGTSGYNEQFF. The CDR3 DNA sequence: TGTGCCAGCAGTTTACTGGGGGGGACTAGCGGGTACAATGAGCAGTTCTTC.

This chain connects TRBV2 to TRBJ1-2; possible D gene TRBD1, 5 bases. V gave up 6 bases and J gave up 4 bases, with 15 bases separating them. The CDR3 consists of 14 residues. In germline, CDR1 is SNHLY, CDR2 FYNNEI. The chain's CDR3 is CASSATDRFYGYTF. Here the CDR3 DNA reads TGTGCCAGCAGCGCAACCGACAGATTCTATGGCTACACCTTC. Supplemented by reference TRBV2 and TRBJ1-2, the full variable domain reads EPEVTQTPSHQVTQMGQEVILRCVPISNHLYFYWYRQILGQKVEFLVSFYNNEISEKSEIFDDQFSVERPDGSNFTLKIRSTKLEDSAMYFCASSATDRFYGYTFGSGTRLTVV.

This clone was recorded a few times. This sequence joins TRBV11-1 and TRBJ2-5; 7 bases are shared with TRBD1. The CDR3 length is 14 residues. Germline trimming cut 4 bases from V and 4 bases from J; bases unmatched to any gene: 6. CDR1 is SGHAT, CDR2 FQDESV, per germline (reference sequence). The CDR3 bases are TGTGCCAGCAGCTCACCTAGACAGGGAGAGACCCAGTACTTC. It translates to CASSSPRQGETQYF.

V and J are TRBV7-8 and TRBJ1-2; unclear D gene. V lost 4 bases and J lost 4, with 7 bases in between. The length of the CDR3 is 12 residues. Germline CDR1 SGHVS, CDR2 FQNEAQ. CDR3 DNA: TGTGCCAGCAGCTCACGGGGCTATGGCTACACCTTC. Translated, it gives CASSSRGYGYTF.

The rearrangement uses TRBV27 and TRBJ2-4; 7 nucleotides line up with TRBD2. This CDR3 is 14 amino acids long. The ends lost 3 bases at V and 5 bases at J; junction bases unmatched: 4. Per germline, CDR1 MNHEY and CDR2 SMNVEV (reference sequence). Here the CDR3 DNA reads TGTGCCAGCAGTTTTGAGGGGAGGGAAAACATTCAGTACTTC. It translates to CASSFEGRENIQYF.

The CDR3 loop is CAIMNSGRRTGELFF. CDR3 in DNA: TGTGCCATCATGAATAGCGGGAGGCGGACCGGGGAGCTGTTTTTT. This chain connects TRBV10-3 to TRBJ2-2; 10 positions match TRBD2. The CDR3 extends over 15 amino acids. Trimming at V came to 7 bases and at J to 5 bases, leaving 7 bases not matched to a gene. The germline V gene encodes CDR1 ENHRY and CDR2 SYGVKD.